This T cell receptor (beta chain) was obtained from a study of CD8+CD57+ T cells in acquired aplastic anemia. As for the study in general: Mean DNA quantity obtained from sorted CD4+ and CD8+ cells was 3 to 3.5 ug.

This CDR3 contains 16 residues. The trim removed 5 bases at V and 8 bases at J, leaving 13 bases unmatched. The V gene's germline CDR1 is SGHTA and CDR2 FQGTGA. Template material for TCR beta VDJ and CDR3 profiling consisted of genomic DNA. TCRdb ran MiXCR on the reads and lists one entry per CDR3 protein. The data hold more than 200,000 distinct CDR3 sequences, with roughly 53% observed a single time. General study findings and limits: The CD8+ Simpson's diversity of patients and controls was not significantly different.

Flow cytometry had shown expanded CD8+CD57+ cells in the patients chosen for sequencing. Each patient carried a diagnosis of severe acquired aplastic anemia. This clonotype was counted once. Antigen unknown. The receptor was derived from a human donor with aplastic anemia. The chain links TRBV7-3 to TRBJ1-2, with 11 bases identical to TRBD1. Source material: sorted CD4+, CD8+, or CD8+CD57+ T cells (not recorded which) from PBMCs. The DNA of the CDR3 is TGTGCCAGCAGCAACACGGGGGACAGGGGGTCTCAAGGCTACACCTTC. It encodes CASSNTGDRGSQGYTF. Drawing the rest from reference TRBV7-3 and TRBJ1-2, the complete variable domain is GAGVSQTPSNKVTEKGKYVELRCDPISGHTALYWYRQSLGQGPEFLIYFQGTGAADDSGLPNDRFFAVRPEGSVSTLKIQRTERGDSAVYLCASSNTGDRGSQGYTFGSGTRLTVV.